The next 20 T cell receptor beta chains were all read from a single sample in a study of blood T cell repertoires in COVID-19. Assay used: immunoSEQ multiplex PCR; TCRdb lists only in-frame clones, some missing. Here the sample spans roughly 240,000 clones, 82% being singletons. Sequenced: peripheral blood. The origin of the receptors is a woman older than 75 with acute or convalescent COVID-19.

This chain links TRBV27 with TRBJ1-5; TRBD1 matches 9 bases. The germline CDR1 and CDR2 sequences are MNHEY and SMNVEV (reference sequence). There are 13 residues in the CDR3. V was clipped by 8 bases and J by 5 bases; unmatched bases: 4. The chain's CDR3 is CASAYRGHQPQHF. The CDR3 bases are TGTGCCAGCGCCTACAGGGGGCATCAGCCCCAGCATTTT.

This clone was recorded only once. The rearrangement uses TRBV18 and TRBJ2-3, with D maybe TRBD2 (5 bases). CDR1 KGHSH and CDR2 LQKENI come from the germline V gene. The CDR3 is 16 residues long. Trimming left V 0 bases short and J 0 bases short, with 10 bases between. Here the CDR3 reads CASSPPLGGSTDTQYF. Written as DNA, the CDR3 is TGTGCCAGCTCACCACCTTTAGGCGGGAGCACAGATACGCAGTATTTT. Using reference TRBV18 and TRBJ2-3 for the parts outside the CDR3, the full variable domain is NAGVMQNPRHLVRRRGQEARLRCSPMKGHSHVYWYRQLPEEGLKFMVYLQKENIIDESGMPKERFSAEFPKEGPSILRIQQVVRGDSAAYFCASSPPLGGSTDTQYFGPGTRLTVL.

The rearrangement uses TRBV7-9 and TRBJ2-2; 7 bases are a match to TRBD1. The CDR3 extends over 14 amino acids. Germline V CDR1 and CDR2: SEHNR, FQNEAQ (reference sequence). V gave up 4 bases and J gave up 3 bases; unmatched junction bases: 2. The CDR3: CASSWDSDTGELFF. The CDR3 DNA follows: TGTGCCAGCAGCTGGGACAGTGACACCGGGGAGCTGTTTTTT. The entire variable domain, with the rest obtained from reference TRBV7-9 and TRBJ2-2, is as follows: DTGVSQNPRHKITKRGQNVTFRCDPISEHNRLYWYRQTLGQGPEFLTYFQNEAQLEKSRLLSDRFSAERPKGSFSTLEIQRTEQGDSAMYLCASSWDSDTGELFFGEGSRLTVL.

The chain combines TRBV6-2 or TRBV6-3 with TRBJ1-5; D may be TRBD1 (6 bases). Germline loops: CDR1 MNHEY, CDR2 SVGEGT. This CDR3 is 16 amino acids long. The germline V and J ends were trimmed by 1 base and 3 bases, with 13 bases remaining between them. CDR3 in amino acids: CASSYWGGWDNQPQHF. The CDR3 DNA is TGTGCCAGCAGTTACTGGGGGGGCTGGGACAATCAGCCCCAGCATTTT.

The rearrangement links TRBV18 to TRBJ2-5; perhaps TRBD2 as D (5 bases). From germline, CDR1 is KGHSH and CDR2 LQKENI. Trimming left V 6 bases short and J 2 bases short, with 13 bases between. The CDR3 sequence is 14 residues long. This CDR3 is CASSLTGLQETQYF. The CDR3 bases are TGTGCCAGCTCTCTTACGGGATTACAAGAGACCCAGTACTTC.

The V gene is TRBV7-9, the J gene TRBJ1-1, with TRBD1 as a possible D gene (5 bases). This CDR3 has 15 residues. V lost 4 bases and J 0 bases, leaving 12 bases between the germline ends. Germline loops: CDR1 SEHNR, CDR2 FQNEAQ (reference sequence). CDR3 region: CASSSQGGVNTEAFF. CDR3 in DNA: TGTGCCAGCAGCTCGCAGGGTGGAGTGAACACTGAAGCTTTCTTT.

The CDR3 sequence: CASSLDRASYEQYF. The DNA of the CDR3 is TGTGCCAGCAGCTTAGACAGGGCCTCCTACGAGCAGTACTTC. This chain connects TRBV7-2 to TRBJ2-7; D is possibly TRBD1 (6 bases). CDR3 length: 14 residues. CDR1 is SGHTA and CDR2 is FQGNSA in the germline V gene. Trimming took off 1 base at V and 0 bases at J, with 7 bases between the two ends. Together with reference TRBV7-2 and TRBJ2-7, the CDR3 gives the full variable domain: GAGVSQSPSNKVTEKGKDVELRCDPISGHTALYWYRQSLGQGLEFLIYFQGNSAPDKSGLPSDRFSAERTGGSVSTLTIQRTQQEDSAVYLCASSLDRASYEQYFGPGTRLTVT.

The chain joins TRBV2 to TRBJ1-5, with TRBD1 matching 7 bases. The germline gives CDR1 SNHLY, CDR2 FYNNEI. The CDR3 extends over 14 amino acids. Unmatched junction bases numbered 2, after V lost 6 bases and J lost 0 bases. The CDR3 protein is CASRGDSSNQPQHF. The DNA of the CDR3 is TGTGCCAGCAGGGGGGACAGTAGCAATCAGCCCCAGCATTTT.

This chain's CDR3 is CASSYSGRAHEQYF. CDR3 nucleotide sequence: TGTGCCAGCAGTTACTCGGGGAGGGCCCACGAGCAGTACTTC. The rearrangement joins TRBV6-5 to TRBJ2-7, with 7 bases aligning to TRBD2. The CDR3 loop spans 14 amino acids. Germline CDR1 is MNHEY and CDR2 is SVGAGI. The ends lost 0 bases at V and 5 bases at J; junction bases unmatched: 4.

The chain carries TRBV7-2 and TRBJ2-3, with 8 bases aligning to TRBD2. Per germline, CDR1 SGHTA and CDR2 FQGNSA. V was pared by 5 bases and J by 2 bases, with 6 bases of the junction left unmatched. CDR3 length equals 15 residues. The CDR3 DNA is TGTGCCAGCAGCCCGGCGGGGGGCCACACAGATACGCAGTATTTT. As protein: CASSPAGGHTDTQYF.

This clone was counted once. The chain joins TRBV7-3 to TRBJ2-7; weak D call: TRBD2 (5 bases). From germline, CDR1 is SGHTA and CDR2 FQGTGA. The V and J ends lost 5 bases and 0 bases respectively, with 14 bases between them. The CDR3 sequence is 15 residues long. The CDR3 protein is CASSPDSGSSYEQYF. The CDR3 DNA reads TGTGCCAGCAGCCCCGATAGTGGGAGCTCCTACGAGCAGTACTTC.

This clone showed up just once. The chain couples TRBV9 to TRBJ1-2, with D uncertain. CDR1 is SGDLS and CDR2 is YYNGEE in the germline V gene. Trimming removed 4 bases at V and 2 bases at J, with 12 bases between. This CDR3 is built from 14 residues. This CDR3 is CASSSVGRNYGYTF. In nucleotides, the CDR3 is TGTGCCAGCAGCTCAGTGGGCAGAAACTATGGCTACACCTTC.

The gene calls are TRBV5-1 and TRBJ1-2; 8 nucleotides agree with TRBD1. In germline, CDR1 is SGHRS, CDR2 YFSETQ. Trimming at V came to 1 base and at J to 3 bases, leaving 5 bases not matched to a gene. The CDR3 length is 15 residues. CDR3 coding DNA: TGCGCCAGCAGCTTGCGGCCAGGGGGCGACTATGGCTACACCTTC. This codes for CASSLRPGGDYGYTF.

This chain joins TRBV27 and TRBJ1-1; 8 bases map to TRBD1. This CDR3 contains 17 residues. The germline V gene has CDR1 MNHEY and CDR2 SMNVEV (reference sequence). V trimming: 3 bases; J trimming: 0 bases; junction bases outside the gene matches: 9. This CDR3 reads CASSFLRTGSMNTEAFF. The DNA of the CDR3 is TGTGCCAGCAGTTTCCTCCGGACAGGGTCCATGAACACTGAAGCTTTCTTT.

V gene TRBV18 combines with J gene TRBJ1-6, with TRBD1 matching 10 bases. The V gene's germline CDR1 is KGHSH and CDR2 LQKENI. This CDR3 comprises 16 residues. The V gene end was trimmed by 3 bases and the J gene end by 3 bases; junction bases not matched to a gene: 2. The CDR3 DNA reads as TGTGCCAGCTCACCGGGGACAGGGGTCTATAATTCACCCCTCCACTTT. Amino acid sequence: CASSPGTGVYNSPLHF.

The chain couples TRBV4-3 to TRBJ2-1; 9 bases fit TRBD2. Germline-derived CDR1 and CDR2 are LGHNA and YSLEER. V dropped 0 bases and J dropped 3; count of bases not matched to a gene: 3. CDR3 length: 16 residues. CDR3 nucleotide sequence: TGCGCCAGCAGCCAAGATGGACTAGCGAGCTACAATGAGCAGTTCTTC. Amino acids: CASSQDGLASYNEQFF.

Here the CDR3 reads CASSVGAGLSGNTIYF. The CDR3 region has the DNA TGTGCCAGCAGCGTAGGAGCAGGGCTCTCTGGAAACACCATATATTTT. The chain uses TRBV9 and TRBJ1-3; tentative D call: TRBD1 (5 bases). V was trimmed by 0 bases and J by 0 bases, leaving 10 bases between them. Germline loops: CDR1 SGDLS, CDR2 YYNGEE. The CDR3 is 16 amino acids.

The chain uses TRBV7-2 and TRBJ2-1, with 8 bases that match TRBD2. J gave up 4 bases and V 6 bases, and 5 bases lay outside the gene matches. CDR1 is SGHTA and CDR2 is FQGNSA in the germline V gene. There are 14 residues in the CDR3. CDR3 sequence (DNA): TGTGCCAGCAGTTTCGGACTAGCTTACAATGAGCAGTTCTTC. Amino acid sequence: CASSFGLAYNEQFF.

The sample holds one count of this clone. The chain couples TRBV5-1 to TRBJ2-3; D unclear. The V gene lost 4 bases and the J gene lost 2 bases, with 17 bases spanning the gap. Germline V CDR1 and CDR2: SGHRS, YFSETQ. CDR3 length: 16 amino acids. The CDR3 spells CASSPAASFYTDTQYF. In nucleotides, the CDR3 is TGCGCCAGCAGCCCCGCGGCGAGCTTTTACACAGATACGCAGTATTTT.

This sequence joins TRBV5-1 and TRBJ1-2; D uncertain. The CDR3 consists of 15 residues. V gave up 0 bases and J gave up 3 bases, with 12 bases separating them. CDR1 and CDR2 from the germline V gene are SGHRS and YFSETQ. CDR3 region: CASSLAGSNYYGYTF. In nucleotides, the CDR3 is TGCGCCAGCAGCTTGGCCGGGAGCAACTACTATGGCTACACCTTC.